This T cell receptor beta chain was recorded in a study of T cell responses to AZD1222 COVID-19 vaccine. Overall study: Timing groups of about 4 and about 12 weeks for second doses were pooled.

This clone was seen more than once but under ten times. Its antigen is not identified. Study observations and caveats: Increases in Spike-specific TCR breadth and depth were seen after two AZD1222 doses. Only 5 or 6 individuals given AZD1222 were seropositive at baseline. Repertoire sampling was restricted to post-peak T cell response timepoints.

TCRdb's table, derived via immunoSEQ multiplex PCR, lists solely in-frame clones and lacks some. The repertoire has 150,000 to 180,000 clones, 88% of them found once; the top ten carry less than 3.5%. V lost 3 bases and J lost 2, with 13 bases in between. The V gene's germline CDR1 is SQVTM and CDR2 ANQGSEA. This CDR3 has 14 amino acids. This chain joins TRBV29-1 and TRBJ1-2, with D hard to call. The sample here was peripheral blood, taken on day 0 of AZD1222 vaccination. This sequence was found in an adult in good health. Written as DNA, the CDR3 is TGCAGCGTTGATGAGGGAACTATAAACTATGGCTACACCTTC. It translates to CSVDEGTINYGYTF.